Below, 2 T cell receptor beta chains from the same sample are listed, as sequenced in a study of cytomegalovirus exposure and HLA in healthy donors. The PCR used 60 Vbeta and 13 Jbeta primers. Assay used: immunoSEQ multiplex PCR; TCRdb lists only in-frame clones, some missing. The sample consists of tens of thousands of clones, approximately 78% of them appearing once. Sequencing was performed on PBMCs. The receptors stem from a middle-aged man in good health and CMV-seronegative.

This rearrangement joins TRBV6-1 to TRBJ1-1, with a tentative D call TRBD1 (5 bases). CDR1 is MNHNS, CDR2 SASEGT, per germline. The CDR3 extends over 14 amino acids. V shed 1 base and J shed 1 base, with 7 bases lying between them. CDR3 sequence (DNA): TGTGCCAGCAGTGAAGGGGGCCCGAACACTGAAGCTTTCTTT. It translates to CASSEGGPNTEAFF.

J is TRBJ2-3 and V is TRBV27, with TRBD2 matching 16 bases. V shed 3 bases and J 2 bases; nucleotides not matched to a gene: 5. The CDR3 is made up of 18 amino acids. The V gene's germline CDR1 is MNHEY and CDR2 SMNVEV (reference sequence). The CDR3 coding sequence is TGTGCCAGCAGTTTGGGACTAGCGGGGGGGCAAGTCACAGATACGCAGTATTTT. Translating gives CASSLGLAGGQVTDTQYF.